These 27 T cell receptor beta chains were sequenced from one sample in a study of blood T cell repertoires in COVID-19. Clones were read by immunoSEQ multiplex PCR, and TCRdb kept only the in-frame ones, dropping some. In the table there are hundreds of thousands of clones, about 88% of which are singletons. Sequencing was carried out using peripheral blood. The receptors derive from a woman between 65 and 79 years old with COVID-19, enrolled during active disease.

The chain's CDR3 is CASSGRGQQNEKLFF. The CDR3 bases are TGTGCCAGCAGCGGTAGGGGGCAGCAGAATGAAAAACTGTTTTTT. This chain joins TRBV9 and TRBJ1-4, with 7 bases fitting TRBD1. Trimming at V came to 3 bases and at J to 5 bases, leaving 7 bases not matched to a gene. The CDR3 consists of 15 residues. Germline V lookup: CDR1 SGDLS, CDR2 YYNGEE.

The chain combines TRBV7-2 with TRBJ2-2; 13 bases match TRBD2. The CDR3 runs to 17 residues. Germline V gene sequence: CDR1 SGHTA, CDR2 FQGNSA. The J segment lost 4 bases and the V segment lost 4 bases, leaving 6 bases of the junction unmatched. CDR3 protein: CASSSLAGGLGTGELFF. Here the CDR3 DNA reads TGTGCCAGCAGCTCACTAGCGGGGGGGCTGGGCACCGGGGAGCTGTTTTTT.

The chain combines TRBV2 with TRBJ1-3; weak D call: TRBD1 (5 bases). The CDR3 consists of 12 residues. V lost 6 bases to trimming and J lost 4 bases, with 7 bases between them. Germline values: CDR1 SNHLY, CDR2 FYNNEI. The CDR3 region is CASRAGGNTIYF. In DNA, the CDR3 is TGTGCCAGCAGAGCAGGGGGAAACACCATATATTTT.

This clone was observed a handful of times. V usage is TRBV6-6 and J usage is TRBJ2-7; weak D call: TRBD2 (7 bases). V lost 10 bases to trimming and J lost 5 bases, with 24 bases between them. Germline CDR1 and CDR2: MNHNY and SVGAGI (reference sequence). This CDR3 has 15 amino acids. The CDR3 here is CATSSPTGREHEQYF. As DNA, the CDR3 is TGTGCCACCTCATCACCCACAGGGAGGGAACACGAGCAGTACTTC.

In its sample, this clone was seen many times. V usage is TRBV5-5 and J usage is TRBJ1-6; D is unresolved. The germline V gene has CDR1 SGHKS and CDR2 YYEKEE (reference sequence). Trimming removed 4 bases from V and 7 bases from J, with 9 bases in between. The CDR3 has 13 residues. CDR3 nucleotides: TGTGCCAGCAGCCAAAACAGCAATTCACCCCTCCACTTT. As protein: CASSQNSNSPLHF.

The J gene is TRBJ1-3, the V gene TRBV27; a possible D gene is TRBD1 (5 bases). The germline V and J ends were trimmed by 7 bases and 0 bases, with 16 bases remaining between them. In germline, CDR1 is MNHEY, CDR2 SMNVEV (reference sequence). The CDR3 has 16 residues. The CDR3 loop reads CASTLGGEVSGNTIYF. The CDR3 DNA reads TGTGCCAGCACCCTGGGGGGAGAGGTCTCTGGAAACACCATATATTTT.

The chain couples TRBV10-3 to TRBJ2-7; tentatively, D is TRBD1 (5 bases). Trimming took off 8 bases at V and 1 base at J, with 15 bases between the two ends. The germline gives CDR1 ENHRY, CDR2 SYGVKD. This CDR3 has 14 residues. Here the CDR3 reads CAIWGPDGSYEQYF. CDR3 nucleotides: TGTGCCATCTGGGGCCCCGACGGGTCCTACGAGCAGTACTTC.

The chain has TRBV29-1 and TRBJ1-2; weak D call: TRBD1 (6 bases). Per germline, CDR1 SQVTM and CDR2 ANQGSEA. There are 11 residues in the CDR3. The V end lost 6 bases, the J end lost 5 bases, and 10 bases lay between the germline ends. For the CDR3, the DNA is TGCAGCGTCCAGGGGCCGTATGGCTACACCTTC. Protein product: CSVQGPYGYTF.

This clone was observed once. The rearrangement uses TRBV9 and TRBJ1-1; D unclear. Deletions cut 4 bases from V and 4 bases from J, with 11 bases between. Germline V gene data show CDR1 as SGDLS and CDR2 as YYNGEE. The CDR3 runs to 13 residues. The DNA of the CDR3 is TGTGCCAGCAGCCATGGAGGGCTCACTGAAGCTTTCTTT. It is translated as CASSHGGLTEAFF.

V and J are TRBV5-1 and TRBJ1-1; a possible D gene is TRBD1 (5 bases). CDR1 SGHRS and CDR2 YFSETQ come from the germline V gene. CDR3 length equals 15 residues. V lost 2 bases and J lost 5, with 16 bases in between. The CDR3 sequence is CASSFQGSDMTEAFF. The DNA for the CDR3 is TGCGCCAGCAGCTTCCAGGGCAGCGATATGACTGAAGCTTTCTTT.

The chain employs TRBV18 and TRBJ1-1; D is unclear. Germline CDR1 reads KGHSH; CDR2 reads LQKENI. The CDR3 contains 15 residues. Trimming took off 2 bases at V and 4 bases at J, with 14 bases between the two ends. The CDR3 sequence: CASSPTQIDVTEAFF. The CDR3 region has the DNA TGTGCCAGCTCACCAACGCAGATTGATGTCACTGAAGCTTTCTTT.

The chain carries TRBV24-1 and TRBJ2-7; TRBD2 might be the D (6 bases). The germline V gene encodes CDR1 KGHDR and CDR2 SFDVKD. V was clipped by 2 bases and J by 8 bases, with 18 bases between them. This CDR3 contains 15 residues. CDR3 in DNA: TGTGCCACCAGTGATTCCGGGACTCCTCCTAGTAAGCAGTACTTC. Translating it yields CATSDSGTPPSKQYF.

The chain carries TRBV5-1 and TRBJ2-5, with 8 bases identical to TRBD2. With 4 bases clipped from V and 6 bases from J, the junction kept 11 bases outside the gene matches. The germline V gene encodes CDR1 SGHRS and CDR2 YFSETQ. CDR3 length equals 15 residues. As DNA, the CDR3 is TGCGCCAGCAGCCACGCGACTAGCGAAGTGAAGACCCAGTACTTC. It yields the protein CASSHATSEVKTQYF.

The chain is built from TRBV6-5 and TRBJ2-1; 10 bases fit TRBD1. CDR1 is MNHEY and CDR2 is SVGAGI in the germline V gene. The CDR3 is made up of 13 amino acids. The J segment lost 8 bases and the V segment lost 8 bases, leaving 6 bases of the junction unmatched. CDR3: CASRDRGLDEQFF. CDR3 DNA sequence: TGTGCCAGCCGGGACAGGGGCCTGGATGAGCAGTTCTTC.

Details on this clone: This may be a read error: a much more frequent sequence differs by one nucleotide. The sample carries other DNA sequences with the same CDR3. This rearrangement joins TRBV4-1 to TRBJ1-5; no reliable D call. This CDR3 comprises 15 residues. Per germline, CDR1 MGHRA and CDR2 YSYEKL. CDR3 residues: CASSQAPLSNQPQHF. Here the CDR3 DNA reads TGCGCCAGCAGCCAAGCACCCCTAAGCAACCAGCCCCAGCATTTT.

The chain recombines TRBV18 with TRBJ2-1, with 13 positions matching TRBD2. Per the germline V gene, CDR1 is KGHSH and CDR2 is LQKENI. The CDR3 runs 15 residues. With 6 bases clipped from V and 7 bases from J, the junction kept 6 bases outside the gene matches. Here the CDR3 reads CASSPGTSGENEQFF. Written as DNA, the CDR3 is TGTGCCAGCTCCCCAGGGACTAGCGGGGAAAATGAGCAGTTCTTC.

The chain recombines TRBV28 with TRBJ1-5; TRBD1 might be the D (5 bases). Germline CDR1 reads MDHEN; CDR2 reads SYDVKM. Trimming took 2 bases from V and 5 from J, leaving 7 bases between them. This CDR3 region has 13 residues. The DNA of the CDR3 is TGTGCCAGCAGTTTAGGAGGGGATCAGCCCCAGCATTTT. Residues: CASSLGGDQPQHF.

The gene calls are TRBV7-8 and TRBJ1-1; 9 nucleotides match TRBD1. J was trimmed by 4 bases and V by 5 bases; bases with no gene match: 8. This CDR3 is 15 amino acids long. CDR1 SGHVS and CDR2 FQNEAQ come from the germline V gene. This chain's CDR3 is CASSARDRVGTEAFF. Written as DNA, the CDR3 is TGTGCCAGCAGCGCCCGGGACAGGGTCGGCACTGAAGCTTTCTTT.

The gene calls are TRBV2 and TRBJ1-6, with a possible D match to TRBD1 (6 bases). Trimming removed 1 base from V and 10 bases from J, with 11 bases in between. Germline V gene lookup returns CDR1 SNHLY and CDR2 FYNNEI. The CDR3 is made up of 14 amino acids. The CDR3 protein is CASSEGAGDSPLHF. The CDR3 coding sequence is TGTGCCAGCAGTGAAGGGGCAGGGGACTCACCCCTCCACTTT. Variable domain in full (rest from reference TRBV2 and TRBJ1-6): EPEVTQTPSHQVTQMGQEVILRCVPISNHLYFYWYRQILGQKVEFLVSFYNNEISEKSEIFDDQFSVERPDGSNFTLKIRSTKLEDSAMYFCASSEGAGDSPLHFGNGTRLTVT.

The table lists this clone with a count of one. V is TRBV28 and J is TRBJ2-7, with TRBD2 as a possible D gene (7 bases). The V and J ends lost 9 bases and 0 bases respectively, with 18 bases between them. In germline, CDR1 is MDHEN, CDR2 SYDVKM. CDR3 size: 15 residues. The CDR3 region is CASRPGGSSSYEQYF. In DNA, the CDR3 is TGTGCCAGTCGTCCGGGGGGCTCTTCCTCCTACGAGCAGTACTTC.

This clone was picked up one time. The gene calls are TRBV7-2 and TRBJ2-3; 7 positions agree with TRBD1. The CDR3 length is 14 residues. The V gene's germline CDR1 is SGHTA and CDR2 FQGNSA. V trimming: 4 bases; J trimming: 2 bases; junction bases outside the gene matches: 3. The CDR3 spells CASSYQGVTDTQYF. For the CDR3, the DNA is TGTGCCAGCAGCTACCAGGGGGTCACAGATACGCAGTATTTT.

The V call is TRBV9, the J call TRBJ1-5, with a possible D match to TRBD1 (6 bases). This CDR3 spans 13 amino acids. Trimming took 3 bases from V and 4 from J, leaving 8 bases between them. Germline V lookup: CDR1 SGDLS, CDR2 YYNGEE. The CDR3 DNA reads TGTGCCAGCAGCGCGACAGGAAATCAGCCCCAGCATTTT. Its protein is CASSATGNQPQHF.

CDR3 DNA: TGCGCCAGCAGTGAAGGCTCGCGGAGGGAAAAACTGTTTTTT. Protein product: CASSEGSRREKLFF. J is TRBJ1-4 and V is TRBV10-2; no clear D. The V and J ends lost 3 bases and 8 bases respectively, with 13 bases between them. The CDR3 extends over 14 amino acids. The germline V gene encodes CDR1 WSHSY and CDR2 SAAADI.

This chain uses TRBV5-4 with TRBJ2-2; weak D call: TRBD1 (6 bases). V was shortened by 9 bases and J by 1 base, with 16 bases between the two germline ends. This CDR3 has 15 residues. Per the germline V gene, CDR1 is SGHNT and CDR2 is YYREEE (reference sequence). The CDR3 bases are TGTGCCACCGCTTTACAGGGTGAGAACACCGGGGAGCTGTTTTTT. It is translated as CATALQGENTGELFF.

The chain links TRBV15 to TRBJ1-2; maybe TRBD1 (5 bases). Trimming took 9 bases from V and 0 from J, leaving 11 bases between them. The germline CDR1 and CDR2 sequences are LNHNV and YYDKDF (reference sequence). This CDR3 has 13 residues. The CDR3 sequence: CATDRQSNYGYTF. The CDR3 DNA is TGTGCCACGGACCGACAGTCTAACTATGGCTACACCTTC.

This chain joins TRBV10-3 and TRBJ1-2; no clear D gene. The CDR3 totals 13 residues. V was clipped by 0 bases and J by 8 bases, with 10 bases between them. Germline V gene sequence: CDR1 ENHRY, CDR2 SYGVKD. The CDR3 loop is CAISESVLSGYTF. The CDR3 nucleotides read TGTGCCATCAGTGAGTCTGTGCTGAGCGGCTACACCTTC.

The chain employs TRBV28 and TRBJ1-2, with 10 bases lining up with TRBD1. Germline V gene sequence: CDR1 MDHEN, CDR2 SYDVKM. J was trimmed by 2 bases and V by 7 bases; bases with no gene match: 4. This CDR3 region has 14 residues. The CDR3 spells CASTSTGGNYGYTF. In nucleotides, the CDR3 is TGTGCCAGCACCTCGACAGGGGGCAACTATGGCTACACCTTC.